This T cell receptor (beta chain) is drawn from a study of CD8+ T cells in alopecia areata. The overall study: Tofacitinib continued for 6 to 18 months and was then withheld for 6 months.

Extraction of RNA preceded its reverse transcription into cDNA, which served as the sequencing template. The data were produced by immunoSEQ multiplex PCR, yet TCRdb's version contains in-frame clones alone and is incomplete. In the table there are 150,000 to 250,000 clones, about three fifths of which are singletons. Treatment meaning: oral pan-JAK inhibitor, 5-10 mg twice daily. This CDR3 region has 12 residues. Trimming took off 0 bases at V and 5 bases at J, with 4 bases between the two ends. CDR1 SGDLS and CDR2 YYNGEE come from the germline V gene. The sequences come from CD4+ T cells sorted from blood, collected at week 4, from a patient treated with tofacitinib. This receptor was identified in a human donor with alopecia areata. This rearrangement joins TRBV9 to TRBJ2-3; D is unclear. The chain's CDR3 is CASSVVEDTQYF. The CDR3 DNA reads as TGTGCCAGCAGCGTAGTAGAAGATACGCAGTATTTT.